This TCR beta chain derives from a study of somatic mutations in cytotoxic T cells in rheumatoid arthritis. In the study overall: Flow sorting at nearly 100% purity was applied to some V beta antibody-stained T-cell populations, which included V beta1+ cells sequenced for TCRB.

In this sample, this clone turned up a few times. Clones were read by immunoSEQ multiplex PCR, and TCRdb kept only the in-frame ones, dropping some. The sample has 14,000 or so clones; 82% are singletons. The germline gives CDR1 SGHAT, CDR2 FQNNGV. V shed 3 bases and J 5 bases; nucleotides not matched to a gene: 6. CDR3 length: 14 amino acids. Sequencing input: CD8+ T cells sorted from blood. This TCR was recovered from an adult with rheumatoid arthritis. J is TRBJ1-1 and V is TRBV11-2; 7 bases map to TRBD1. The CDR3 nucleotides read TGTGCCAGCAGCTTTGCCACAGGGGTTACTGAAGCTTTCTTT. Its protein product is CASSFATGVTEAFF.